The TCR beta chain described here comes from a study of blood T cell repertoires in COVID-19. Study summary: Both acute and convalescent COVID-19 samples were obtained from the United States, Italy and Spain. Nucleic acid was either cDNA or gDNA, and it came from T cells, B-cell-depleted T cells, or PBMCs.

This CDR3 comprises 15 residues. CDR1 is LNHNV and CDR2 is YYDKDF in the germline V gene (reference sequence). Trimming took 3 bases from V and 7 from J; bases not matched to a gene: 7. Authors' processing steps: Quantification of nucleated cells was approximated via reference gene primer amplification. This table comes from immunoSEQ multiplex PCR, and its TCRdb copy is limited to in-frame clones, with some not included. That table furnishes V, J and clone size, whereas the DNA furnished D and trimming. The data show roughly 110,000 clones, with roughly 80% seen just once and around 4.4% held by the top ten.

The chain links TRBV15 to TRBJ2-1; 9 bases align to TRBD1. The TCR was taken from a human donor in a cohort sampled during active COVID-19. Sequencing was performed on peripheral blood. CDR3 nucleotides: TGTGCCACCAGCAGGCCCGGGACAGGGAGAAATGAGCAGTTCTTC. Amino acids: CATSRPGTGRNEQFF.